This T cell receptor (beta chain) was sequenced in a study of T cell clonality in common variable immunodeficiency. General observations from the study: Reportedly, TCR beta sequences from common variable immunodeficiency showed fewer deletions and N-nucleotide insertions. Patient heterogeneity in the CVID cohort limited correlations between repertoire features and clinical complications. Shared TCRbeta clones were fewer between CVID subjects than controls.

Control and CVID samples contributed equal amounts of genomic DNA. The table came from immunoSEQ multiplex PCR; TCRdb's copy has only in-frame clones and leaves some out. In total the sample includes tens of thousands of clones, none of them seen once. CVID subjects were neither ill nor on immunomodulatory or immunosuppressive medication at sampling. As to this clone: The antigen is undetermined. The read terminates 3 residues before the CDR3 end, so the remaining end is supplied by the germline J gene.

The CDR3 consists of 17 residues. Germline V gives CDR1 LNHDA, CDR2 SQIVND (reference sequence). The V and J ends lost 6 bases and 6 bases, in that order; junction bases with no gene match: 9. Sequenced sample: peripheral blood mononuclear cells. The chain combines TRBV19 with TRBJ2-1, with 15 bases matching TRBD2. This receptor was taken from a human donor with common variable immunodeficiency. The chain's CDR3 is CASRSPGLAGGFNEQFF. The CDR3 bases that were read are TGTGCCAGTAGGAGTCCGGGACTAGCGGGGGGTTTCAATGAG.